The rows below give T cell receptor beta chains drawn from one sample of a study of control samples from healthy donors and cancer patients. Repertoires were generated with immunoSEQ multiplex PCR, while TCRdb's copy carries only in-frame clones and drops some. The sample includes around 110,000 clones, 85% to 90% seen only once; the top ten take about 1%. The material sequenced was PBMCs. The receptors originated from a woman aged 45-65 years with colorectal cancer. Both conserved end residues are part of each CDR3.

>TRBV27|TRBJ2-3
CASKGTSYTLTDTQYF
>TRBV7-2|TRBJ2-7
CASSLPGRSYEQYF
>TRBV2|TRBJ1-5
CASTQDRGNQPQHF
>TRBV4-2|TRBJ2-2
CASSQGEIAGTGELFF
>TRBV10-3|TRBJ2-7
CAISAQAGAYEQYF
>TRBV7-9|TRBJ2-1
CASSPGDNEQFF
>TRBV9|TRBJ2-1
CASSVGLGLYNEQFF
>TRBV2|TRBJ1-2
CASSEGDRAKTF
>TRBV5-1|TRBJ1-2
CASSPTDGSYGYTF
>TRBV10-1|TRBJ2-2
CASSASGGNTGELFF
>TRBV5-1|TRBJ2-6
CASSLLGGSLSGANVLTF